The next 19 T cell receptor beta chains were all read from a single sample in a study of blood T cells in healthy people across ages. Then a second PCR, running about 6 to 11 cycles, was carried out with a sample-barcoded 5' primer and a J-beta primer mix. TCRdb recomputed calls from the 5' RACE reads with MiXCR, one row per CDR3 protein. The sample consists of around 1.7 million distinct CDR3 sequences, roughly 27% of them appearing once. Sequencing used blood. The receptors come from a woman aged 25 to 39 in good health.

CDR3 coding DNA: TGTGCCAGTAGTCTCGCACCCCAGGCCCAGCATTTT. Protein sequence: CASSLAPQAQHF. The gene calls are TRBV19 and TRBJ1-5; the D is unclear. Germline assignment: CDR1 LNHDA and CDR2 SQIVND (reference sequence). The ends were cut back, 5 bases at V and 11 bases at J, with 13 bases in the middle. This CDR3 spans 12 amino acids. Supplemented by reference TRBV19 and TRBJ1-5, the full variable domain reads DGGITQSPKYLFRKEGQNVTLSCEQNLNHDAMYWYRQDPGQGLRLIYYSQIVNDFQKGDIAEGYSVSREKKESFPLTVTSAQKNPTAFYLCASSLAPQAQHFGDGTRLSIL.

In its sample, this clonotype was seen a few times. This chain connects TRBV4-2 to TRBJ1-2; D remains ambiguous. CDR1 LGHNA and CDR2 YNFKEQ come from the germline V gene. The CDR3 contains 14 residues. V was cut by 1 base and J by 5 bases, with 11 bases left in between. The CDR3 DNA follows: TGTGCCAGCAGCCAAGCTACGGACCTATATGGCTACACCTTC. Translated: CASSQATDLYGYTF.

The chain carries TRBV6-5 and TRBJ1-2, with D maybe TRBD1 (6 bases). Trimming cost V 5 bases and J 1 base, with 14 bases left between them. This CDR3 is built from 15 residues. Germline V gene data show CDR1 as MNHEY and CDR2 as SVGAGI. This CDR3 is CASSAGQKINYGYTF. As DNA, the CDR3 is TGTGCCAGCAGTGCTGGACAGAAGATTAACTATGGCTACACCTTC.

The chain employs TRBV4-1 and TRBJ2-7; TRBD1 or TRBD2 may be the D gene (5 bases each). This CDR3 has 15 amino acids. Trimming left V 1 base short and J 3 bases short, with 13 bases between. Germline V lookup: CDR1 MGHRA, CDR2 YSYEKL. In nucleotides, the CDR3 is TGCGCCAGCAGCCAAGTAGGGGTCGGGGACTACGAGCAGTACTTC. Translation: CASSQVGVGDYEQYF.

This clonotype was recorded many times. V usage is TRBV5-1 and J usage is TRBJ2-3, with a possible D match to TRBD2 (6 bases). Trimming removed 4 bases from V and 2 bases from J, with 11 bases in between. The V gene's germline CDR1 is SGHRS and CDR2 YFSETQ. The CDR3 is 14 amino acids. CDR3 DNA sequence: TGCGCCAGCAGCGGCGCGGGGCACACAGATACGCAGTATTTT. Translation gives CASSGAGHTDTQYF.

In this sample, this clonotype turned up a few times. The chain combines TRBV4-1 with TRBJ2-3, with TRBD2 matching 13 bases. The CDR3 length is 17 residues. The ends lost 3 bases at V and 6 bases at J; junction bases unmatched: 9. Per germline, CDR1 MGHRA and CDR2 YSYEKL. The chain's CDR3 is CASSQPGLAGPRDTQYF. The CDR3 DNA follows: TGCGCCAGCAGCCAGCCGGGACTAGCGGGGCCTAGGGATACGCAGTATTTT.

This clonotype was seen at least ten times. The CDR3 is CASSYSSGQETQYF. CDR3 nucleotide sequence: TGTGCCAGCAGTTACTCGTCAGGGCAAGAGACCCAGTACTTC. This sequence joins TRBV6-2 or TRBV6-3 and TRBJ2-5; D is possibly TRBD1 (5 bases). CDR3 length: 14 residues. Trimming pared 0 bases from V and 2 bases from J, leaving 7 bases between. Germline assignment: CDR1 MNHEY and CDR2 SVGEGT.

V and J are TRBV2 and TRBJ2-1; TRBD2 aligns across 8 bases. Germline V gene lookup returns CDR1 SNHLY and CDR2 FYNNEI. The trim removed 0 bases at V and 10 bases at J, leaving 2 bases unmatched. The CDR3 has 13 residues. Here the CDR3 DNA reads TGTGCCAGCAGTGAAGCGCGCGGGGGGGAGCAGTTCTTC. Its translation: CASSEARGGEQFF.

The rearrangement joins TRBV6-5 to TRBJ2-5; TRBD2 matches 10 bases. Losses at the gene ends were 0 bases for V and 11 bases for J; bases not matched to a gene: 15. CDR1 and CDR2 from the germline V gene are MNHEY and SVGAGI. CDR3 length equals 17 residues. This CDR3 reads CASSYSGLAGERNEQYF. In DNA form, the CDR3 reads TGTGCCAGCAGTTACTCCGGCCTAGCGGGGGAGAGGAATGAGCAGTACTTC.

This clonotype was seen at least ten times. This CDR3 is CASSTTSGASNEQFF. CDR3 DNA: TGTGCCAGCAGTACTACTAGCGGGGCTTCCAATGAGCAGTTCTTC. The chain combines TRBV12-3 or TRBV12-4 with TRBJ2-1; 10 bases map to TRBD2. The CDR3 covers 15 residues. V was clipped by 5 bases and J by 6 bases; unmatched bases: 7.

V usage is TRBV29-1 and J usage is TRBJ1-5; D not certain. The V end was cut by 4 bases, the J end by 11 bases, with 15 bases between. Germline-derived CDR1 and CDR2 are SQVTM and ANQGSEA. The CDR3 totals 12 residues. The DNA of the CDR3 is TGCAGCGTTGGAGAAGGACCCCAGTCCCAGCATTTT. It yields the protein CSVGEGPQSQHF.

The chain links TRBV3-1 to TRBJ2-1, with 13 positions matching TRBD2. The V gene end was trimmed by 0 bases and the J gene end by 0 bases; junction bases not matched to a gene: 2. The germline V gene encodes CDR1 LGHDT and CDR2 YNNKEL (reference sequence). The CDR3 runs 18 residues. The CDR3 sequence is CASSQDTSGRDSYNEQFF. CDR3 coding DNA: TGTGCCAGCAGCCAAGACACTAGCGGGAGGGACTCCTACAATGAGCAGTTCTTC.

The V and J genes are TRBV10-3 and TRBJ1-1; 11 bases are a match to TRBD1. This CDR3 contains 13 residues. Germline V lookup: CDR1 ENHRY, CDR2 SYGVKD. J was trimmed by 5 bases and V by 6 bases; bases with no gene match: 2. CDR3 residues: CAIRDRGRTEAFF. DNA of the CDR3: TGTGCCATCAGGGACAGGGGGCGGACTGAAGCTTTCTTT.

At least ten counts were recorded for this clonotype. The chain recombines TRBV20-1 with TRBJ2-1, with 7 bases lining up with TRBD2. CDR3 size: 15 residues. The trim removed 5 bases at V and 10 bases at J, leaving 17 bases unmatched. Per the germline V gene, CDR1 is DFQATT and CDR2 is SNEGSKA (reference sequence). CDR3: CSARPPSGGNGEQFF. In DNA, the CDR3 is TGCAGTGCTCGCCCCCCTAGCGGAGGTAATGGAGAGCAGTTCTTC.

The CDR3 bases are TGTGCCAGCTCGGGACAGGGCGTGGACTCCTACAATGAGCAGTTCTTC. It is translated as CASSGQGVDSYNEQFF. The V call is TRBV6-5, the J call TRBJ2-1, with 9 positions matching TRBD1. Germline V gives CDR1 MNHEY, CDR2 SVGAGI. J lost 0 bases, V lost 8 bases, and 8 bases had no gene match. The CDR3 is 16 residues long.

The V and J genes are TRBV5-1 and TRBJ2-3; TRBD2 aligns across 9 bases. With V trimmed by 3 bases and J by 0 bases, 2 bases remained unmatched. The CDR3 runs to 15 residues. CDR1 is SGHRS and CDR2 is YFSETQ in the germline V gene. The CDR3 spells CASSWTSDSTDTQYF. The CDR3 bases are TGCGCCAGCAGCTGGACTAGCGATAGCACAGATACGCAGTATTTT.

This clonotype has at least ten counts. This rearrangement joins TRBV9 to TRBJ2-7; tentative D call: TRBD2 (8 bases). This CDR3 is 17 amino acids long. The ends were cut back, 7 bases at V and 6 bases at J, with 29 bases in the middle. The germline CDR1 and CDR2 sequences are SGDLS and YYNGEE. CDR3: CASSLGTEAGGPSEQYF. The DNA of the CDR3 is TGTGCCAGCTCCCTGGGGACAGAGGCGGGGGGCCCTAGCGAGCAGTACTTC. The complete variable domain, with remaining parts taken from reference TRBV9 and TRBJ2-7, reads DSGVTQTPKHLITATGQRVTLRCSPRSGDLSVYWYQQSLDQGLQFLIQYYNGEERAKGNILERFSAQQFPDLHSELNLSSLELGDSALYFCASSLGTEAGGPSEQYFGPGTRLTVT.

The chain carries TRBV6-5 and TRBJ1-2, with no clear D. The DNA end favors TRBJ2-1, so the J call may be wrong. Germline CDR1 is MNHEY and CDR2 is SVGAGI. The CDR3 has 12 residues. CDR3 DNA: TGTGCCAGCAGTTACTCGATCCCAGAGCAGTTCTTC. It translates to CASSYSIPEQFF.

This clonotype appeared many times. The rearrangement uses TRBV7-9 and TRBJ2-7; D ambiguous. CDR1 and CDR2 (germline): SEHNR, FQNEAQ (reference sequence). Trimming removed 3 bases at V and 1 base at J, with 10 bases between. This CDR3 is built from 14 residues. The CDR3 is CASSFPVVSYEQYF. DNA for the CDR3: TGTGCCAGCAGCTTCCCAGTCGTATCCTACGAGCAGTACTTC.